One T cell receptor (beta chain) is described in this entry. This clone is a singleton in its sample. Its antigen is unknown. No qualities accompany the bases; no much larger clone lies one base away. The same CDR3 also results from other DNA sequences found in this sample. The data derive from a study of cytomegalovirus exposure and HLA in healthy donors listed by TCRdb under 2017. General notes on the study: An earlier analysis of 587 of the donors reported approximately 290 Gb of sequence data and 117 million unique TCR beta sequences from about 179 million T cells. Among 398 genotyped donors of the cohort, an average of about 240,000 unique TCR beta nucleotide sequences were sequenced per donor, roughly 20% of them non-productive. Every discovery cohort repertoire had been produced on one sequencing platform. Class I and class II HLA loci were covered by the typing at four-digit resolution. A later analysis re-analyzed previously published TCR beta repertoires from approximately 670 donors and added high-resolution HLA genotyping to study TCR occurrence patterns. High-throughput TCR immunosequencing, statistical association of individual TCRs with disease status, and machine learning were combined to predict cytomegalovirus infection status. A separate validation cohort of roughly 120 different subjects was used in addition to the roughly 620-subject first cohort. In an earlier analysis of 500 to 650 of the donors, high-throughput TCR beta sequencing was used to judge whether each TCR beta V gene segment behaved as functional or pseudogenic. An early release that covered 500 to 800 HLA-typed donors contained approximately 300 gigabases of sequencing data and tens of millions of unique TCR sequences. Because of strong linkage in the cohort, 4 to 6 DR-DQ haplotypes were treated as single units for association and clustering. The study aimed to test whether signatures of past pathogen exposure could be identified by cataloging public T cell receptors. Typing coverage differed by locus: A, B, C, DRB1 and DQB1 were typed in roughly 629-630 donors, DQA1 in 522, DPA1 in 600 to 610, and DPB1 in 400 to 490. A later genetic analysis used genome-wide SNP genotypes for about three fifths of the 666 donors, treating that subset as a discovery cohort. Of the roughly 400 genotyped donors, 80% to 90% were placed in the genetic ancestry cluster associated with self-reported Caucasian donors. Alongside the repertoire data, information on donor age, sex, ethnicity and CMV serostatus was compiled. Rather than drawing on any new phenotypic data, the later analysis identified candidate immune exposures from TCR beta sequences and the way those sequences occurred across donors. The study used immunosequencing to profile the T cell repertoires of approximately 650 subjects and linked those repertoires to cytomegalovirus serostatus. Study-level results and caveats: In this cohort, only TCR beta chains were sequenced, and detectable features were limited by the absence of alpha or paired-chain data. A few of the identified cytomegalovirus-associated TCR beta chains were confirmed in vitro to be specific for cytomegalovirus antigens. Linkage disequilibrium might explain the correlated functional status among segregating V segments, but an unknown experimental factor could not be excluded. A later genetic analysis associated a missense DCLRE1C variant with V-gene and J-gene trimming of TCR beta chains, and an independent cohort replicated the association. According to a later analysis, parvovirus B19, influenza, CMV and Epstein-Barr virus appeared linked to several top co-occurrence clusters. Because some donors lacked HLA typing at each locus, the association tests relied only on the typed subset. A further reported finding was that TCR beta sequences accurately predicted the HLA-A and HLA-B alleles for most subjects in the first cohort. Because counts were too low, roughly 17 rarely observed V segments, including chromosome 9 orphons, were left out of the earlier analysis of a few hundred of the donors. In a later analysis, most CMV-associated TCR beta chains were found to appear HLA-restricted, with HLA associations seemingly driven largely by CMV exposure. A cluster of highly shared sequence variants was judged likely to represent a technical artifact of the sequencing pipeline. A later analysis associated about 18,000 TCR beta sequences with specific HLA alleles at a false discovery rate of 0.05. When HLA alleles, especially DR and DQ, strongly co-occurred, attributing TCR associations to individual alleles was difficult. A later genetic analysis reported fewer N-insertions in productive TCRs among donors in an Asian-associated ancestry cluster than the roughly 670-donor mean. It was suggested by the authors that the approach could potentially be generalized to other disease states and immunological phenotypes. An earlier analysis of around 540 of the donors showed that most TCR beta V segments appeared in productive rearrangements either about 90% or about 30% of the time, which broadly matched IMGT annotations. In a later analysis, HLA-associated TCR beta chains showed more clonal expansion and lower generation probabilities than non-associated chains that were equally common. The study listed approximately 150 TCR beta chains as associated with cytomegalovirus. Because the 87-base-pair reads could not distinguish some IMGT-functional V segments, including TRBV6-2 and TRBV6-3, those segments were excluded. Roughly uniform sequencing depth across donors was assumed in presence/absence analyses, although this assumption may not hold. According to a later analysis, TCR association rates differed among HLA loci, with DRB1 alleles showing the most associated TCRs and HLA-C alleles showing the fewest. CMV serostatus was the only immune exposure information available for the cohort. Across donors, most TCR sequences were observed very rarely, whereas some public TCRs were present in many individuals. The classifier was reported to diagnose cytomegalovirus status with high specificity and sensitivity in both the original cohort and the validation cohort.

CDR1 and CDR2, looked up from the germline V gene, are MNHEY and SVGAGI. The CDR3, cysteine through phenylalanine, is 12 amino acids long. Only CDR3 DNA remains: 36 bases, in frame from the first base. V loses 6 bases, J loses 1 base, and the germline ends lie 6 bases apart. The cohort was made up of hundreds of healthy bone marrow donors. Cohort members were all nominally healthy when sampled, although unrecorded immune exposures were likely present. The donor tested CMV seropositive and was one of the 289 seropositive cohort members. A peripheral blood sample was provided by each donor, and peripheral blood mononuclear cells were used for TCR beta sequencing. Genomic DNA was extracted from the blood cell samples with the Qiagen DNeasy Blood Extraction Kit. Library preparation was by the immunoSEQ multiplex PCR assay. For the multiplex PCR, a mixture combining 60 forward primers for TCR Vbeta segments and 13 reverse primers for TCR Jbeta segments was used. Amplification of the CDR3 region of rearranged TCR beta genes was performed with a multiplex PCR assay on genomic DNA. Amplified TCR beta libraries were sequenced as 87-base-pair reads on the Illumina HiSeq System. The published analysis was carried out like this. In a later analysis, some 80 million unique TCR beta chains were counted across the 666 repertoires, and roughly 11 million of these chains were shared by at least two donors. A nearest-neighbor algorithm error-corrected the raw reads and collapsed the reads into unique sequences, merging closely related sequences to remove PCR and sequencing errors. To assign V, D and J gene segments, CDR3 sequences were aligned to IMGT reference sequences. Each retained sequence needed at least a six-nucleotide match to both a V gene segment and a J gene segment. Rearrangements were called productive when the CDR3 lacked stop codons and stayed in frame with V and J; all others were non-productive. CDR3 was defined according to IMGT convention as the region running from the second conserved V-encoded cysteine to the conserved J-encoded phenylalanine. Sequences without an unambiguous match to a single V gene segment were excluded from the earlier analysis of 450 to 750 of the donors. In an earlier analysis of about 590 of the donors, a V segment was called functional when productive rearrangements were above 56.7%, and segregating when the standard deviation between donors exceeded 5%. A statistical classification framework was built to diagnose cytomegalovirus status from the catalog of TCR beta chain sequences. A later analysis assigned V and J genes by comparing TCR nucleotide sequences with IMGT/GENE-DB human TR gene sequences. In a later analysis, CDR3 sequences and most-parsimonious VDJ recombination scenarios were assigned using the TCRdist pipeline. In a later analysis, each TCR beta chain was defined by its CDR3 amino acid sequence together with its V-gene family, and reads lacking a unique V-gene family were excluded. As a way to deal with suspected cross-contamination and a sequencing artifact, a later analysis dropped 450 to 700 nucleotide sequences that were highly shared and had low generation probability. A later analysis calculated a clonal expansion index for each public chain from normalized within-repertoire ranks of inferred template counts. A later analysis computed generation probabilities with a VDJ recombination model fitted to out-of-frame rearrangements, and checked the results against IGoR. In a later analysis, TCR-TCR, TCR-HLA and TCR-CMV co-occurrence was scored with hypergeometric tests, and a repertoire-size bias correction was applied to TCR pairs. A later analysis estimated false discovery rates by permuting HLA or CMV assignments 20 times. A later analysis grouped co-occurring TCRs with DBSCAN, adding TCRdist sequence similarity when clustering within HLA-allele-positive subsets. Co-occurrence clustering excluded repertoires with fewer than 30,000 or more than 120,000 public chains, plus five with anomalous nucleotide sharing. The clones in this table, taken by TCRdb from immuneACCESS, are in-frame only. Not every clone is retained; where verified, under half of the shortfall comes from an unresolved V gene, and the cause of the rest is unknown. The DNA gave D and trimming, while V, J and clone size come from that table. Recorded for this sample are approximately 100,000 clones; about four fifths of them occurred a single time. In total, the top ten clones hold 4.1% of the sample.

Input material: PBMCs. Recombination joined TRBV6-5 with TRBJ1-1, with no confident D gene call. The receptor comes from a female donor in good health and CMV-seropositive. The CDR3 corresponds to CASRTGNTEAFF. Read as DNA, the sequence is TGTGCCAGCAGAACGGGGAACACTGAAGCTTTCTTT.